These 5 T cell receptor beta chains came from one sample sequenced in a study of blood T cell repertoires in COVID-19. The repertoire was sequenced with immunoSEQ multiplex PCR; TCRdb's copy has only in-frame clones and lacks some. The sample yields 250,000 to 400,000 clones, roughly 89% seen once. The sample was PBMCs or T cells enriched from blood (not recorded which). All receptors come from a man in his 60s who had recovered from COVID-19.

The rearrangement links TRBV5-1 to TRBJ2-7; 7 nucleotides match TRBD2. Trimming took 6 bases from V and 0 from J; bases not matched to a gene: 6. Germline V gives CDR1 SGHRS, CDR2 YFSETQ. CDR3 length: 14 amino acids. In nucleotides, the CDR3 is TGCGCCAGCAAGGCCAGCGGGACCTCCTACGAGCAGTACTTC. Its protein is CASKASGTSYEQYF.

V and J are TRBV2 and TRBJ1-1, with a tentative D call TRBD1 (5 bases). Trimming took off 3 bases at V and 4 bases at J, with 18 bases between the two ends. The length of the CDR3 is 16 residues. Looked up from germline, CDR1 is SNHLY and CDR2 is FYNNEI. This CDR3 is CASSELGPGLATEAFF. CDR3 in DNA: TGTGCCAGCAGTGAGTTGGGGCCAGGGTTGGCCACTGAAGCTTTCTTT.

CDR3 sequence: CASSLPLRTGELGYTF. CDR3 coding DNA: TGTGCCAGCAGTTTGCCCCTCCGGACAGGGGAACTGGGCTACACCTTC. The V gene is TRBV28, the J gene TRBJ1-2; TRBD1 agrees at 9 bases. The CDR3 consists of 16 residues. V lost 3 bases and J lost 8; bases outside the gene matches: 13. CDR1 MDHEN and CDR2 SYDVKM come from the germline V gene.

The rearrangement links TRBV14 to TRBJ2-2; tentatively, D is TRBD1 (5 bases). With 2 bases removed from V and 5 bases from J, the gap between germline ends came to 12 bases. Looked up from germline, CDR1 is SGHDN and CDR2 is FVKESK. This CDR3 spans 15 amino acids. As DNA, the CDR3 is TGTGCCAGCAGCCAACAGCTGCAGGGAACCGGGGAGCTGTTTTTT. Translating gives CASSQQLQGTGELFF.

V gene TRBV7-2 combines with J gene TRBJ1-5; 7 positions agree with TRBD1. CDR1 is SGHTA and CDR2 is FQGNSA in the germline V gene. The CDR3 consists of 14 residues. V shed 3 bases and J 11 bases; nucleotides not matched to a gene: 10. In nucleotides, the CDR3 is TGTGCCAGCAGCTTCGACAGGGCCCGCGAAGCCCAGCATTTT. Amino acids: CASSFDRAREAQHF. Looking up the rest from reference TRBV7-2 and TRBJ1-5 gives the full variable domain: GAGVSQSPSNKVTEKGKDVELRCDPISGHTALYWYRQSLGQGLEFLIYFQGNSAPDKSGLPSDRFSAERTGGSVSTLTIQRTQQEDSAVYLCASSFDRAREAQHFGDGTRLSIL.